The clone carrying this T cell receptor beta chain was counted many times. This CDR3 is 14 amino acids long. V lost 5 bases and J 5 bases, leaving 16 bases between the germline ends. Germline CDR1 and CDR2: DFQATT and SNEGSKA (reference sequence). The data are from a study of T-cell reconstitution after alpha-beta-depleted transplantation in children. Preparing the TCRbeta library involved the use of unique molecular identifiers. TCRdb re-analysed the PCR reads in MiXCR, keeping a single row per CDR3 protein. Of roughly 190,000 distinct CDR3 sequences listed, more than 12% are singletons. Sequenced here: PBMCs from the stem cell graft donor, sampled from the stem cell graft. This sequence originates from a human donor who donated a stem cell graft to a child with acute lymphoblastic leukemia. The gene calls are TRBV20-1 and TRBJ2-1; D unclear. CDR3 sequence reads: CSARTALTNNEQFF. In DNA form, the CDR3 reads TGCAGTGCTCGTACGGCCTTAACCAACAATGAGCAGTTCTTC.